The 23 T cell receptor beta chains reported below all come from one sample, sequenced in a study of breast tumors, draining lymph nodes, adjacent tissues (dated by TCRdb to the mid-2010s). The lymph node samples were taken from the axillary draining lymph nodes of breast cancer patients. The library was generated by multiplex PCR. The instrument was an Illumina HiSeq 2000. TCRdb reran the public reads through fastp at Q25 and MiXCR, keeping productive beta chains. Under each unique CDR3 protein, matching rows form one entry showing the most common genes and DNA. This sample lists approximately 280,000 distinct CDR3 sequences; about 30% were detected once. The ten largest clones add up to about 1% of the sample. Input material: axillary lymph node tissue. The source of these receptors is a female donor with breast cancer. Some clones in this sample may be carry-over from other donors' samples.

Worth noting for this clonotype: At one boundary the junction diverges from the germline segment, which might be a read error. The J gene is TRBJ2-5, the V gene TRBV6-5, with TRBD2 matching 8 bases. There are 13 residues in the CDR3. Germline V lookup: CDR1 MNHEY, CDR2 SVGAGI. The chain's CDR3 is CTSSTAGGETQYF. Here the CDR3 DNA reads TGTACCAGCAGCACCGCGGGGGGAGAGACCCAGTACTTC.

This clonotype was seen ten or more times. The chain couples TRBV15 to TRBJ2-1; the D gene is possibly TRBD1 (5 bases). The V end lost 0 bases, the J end lost 11 bases, and 14 bases lay between the germline ends. CDR3 length: 14 residues. Germline V gives CDR1 LNHNV, CDR2 YYDKDF (reference sequence). The CDR3, as DNA: TGTGCCACCAGCAGAGATGACAGTCGCGGTCAGCAGTTCTTC. Translated: CATSRDDSRGQQFF.

This clonotype was observed a handful of times. The chain recombines TRBV27 with TRBJ2-7; 12 bases line up with TRBD2. V dropped 3 bases and J dropped 3; count of bases not matched to a gene: 6. The CDR3 is 16 amino acids. Germline V CDR1 and CDR2: MNHEY, SMNVEV (reference sequence). The CDR3: CASSFLTSGRLYEQYF. DNA of the CDR3: TGTGCCAGCAGTTTCCTGACTAGCGGGAGACTCTACGAGCAGTACTTC.

This clonotype was counted a few times. The V gene is TRBV12-3 or TRBV12-4, the J gene TRBJ2-3; 7 bases are a match to TRBD1. The junction had 16 bases not matched to a gene; V was cut back by 3 bases and J by 4 bases. The CDR3 contains 18 residues. CDR3 nucleotide sequence: TGTGCCAGCAGTTTTTATCGGGTCCAGGGGGTAGAATCAGATACGCAGTATTTT. Protein product: CASSFYRVQGVESDTQYF.

The sample holds one count of this clonotype. The chain links TRBV5-1 to TRBJ2-1; 8 nucleotides agree with TRBD1. This CDR3 is 16 amino acids long. Germline V lookup: CDR1 SGHRS, CDR2 YFSETQ. V dropped 0 bases and J dropped 7; count of bases not matched to a gene: 9. CDR3 in DNA: TGCGCCAGCAGCTTGGGAAGGACAGGGTATGGAAATGAGCAGTTCTTC. Amino acids: CASSLGRTGYGNEQFF. The variable domain in full, with the rest retrieved from reference TRBV5-1 and TRBJ2-1, is KAGVTQTPRYLIKTRGQQVTLSCSPISGHRSVSWYQQTPGQGLQFLFEYFSETQRNKGNFPGRFSGRQFSNSRSEMNVSTLELGDSALYLCASSLGRTGYGNEQFFGPGTRLTVL.

This chain links TRBV5-4 with TRBJ1-2, with no clear D. The V gene lost 0 bases and the J gene lost 5 bases, with 17 bases spanning the gap. CDR1 and CDR2 (germline): SGHNT, YYREEE (reference sequence). The CDR3 sequence is 16 residues long. The CDR3 DNA sequence: TGTGCCAGCAGCTTGGCGGGAGGGTCCACAGATTATGGCTACACCTTC. This encodes CASSLAGGSTDYGYTF. Filled out from reference TRBV5-4 and TRBJ1-2, the complete variable domain reads ETGVTQSPTHLIKTRGQQVTLRCSSQSGHNTVSWYQQALGQGPQFIFQYYREEENGRGNFPPRFSGLQFPNYSSELNVNALELDDSALYLCASSLAGGSTDYGYTFGSGTRLTVV.

This clonotype was seen ten or more times. V gene TRBV19 combines with J gene TRBJ1-3; D uncertain. CDR3 size: 12 residues. Trimming took 7 bases from V and 6 from J, leaving 10 bases between them. Germline loops: CDR1 LNHDA, CDR2 SQIVND (reference sequence). CDR3: CASTNTVNTIYF. The CDR3 coding sequence is TGTGCCAGTACTAATACGGTAAACACCATATATTTT.

This clonotype was counted ten times or more. The chain links TRBV20-1 to TRBJ2-3, with TRBD2 identical over 7 bases. Germline CDR1 and CDR2: DFQATT and SNEGSKA (reference sequence). The CDR3 length is 14 residues. J was trimmed by 0 bases and V by 3 bases; bases with no gene match: 3. The DNA for the CDR3 is TGCAGTGCTAGGGCTAGCGGAAGCACAGATACGCAGTATTTT. Its protein is CSARASGSTDTQYF.

To note about this clonotype: A much larger clone differs by one base, so this may be a read error. CDR3: CASSLEFTGVLFF. CDR3 DNA sequence: TGTGCCAGCAGTTTGGAGTTCACCGGGGTGCTGTTTTTT. This chain joins TRBV12-3 or TRBV12-4 and TRBJ2-2; TRBD2 is a possible D gene (5 bases). CDR3 length: 13 residues.

This clonotype was seen repeatedly, ten times or more. The J gene is TRBJ2-7, the V gene TRBV6-5; D is perhaps TRBD1 or TRBD2 (5 bases each). The CDR3 is made up of 14 amino acids. Trimming removed 3 bases from V and 1 base from J, with 10 bases in between. Germline values: CDR1 MNHEY, CDR2 SVGAGI. CDR3 loop: CASSYGDLSYEQYF. CDR3 in DNA: TGTGCCAGCAGTTATGGGGACCTTTCCTACGAGCAGTACTTC.

The V call is TRBV7-2, the J call TRBJ1-2, with 8 bases identical to TRBD1. This CDR3 spans 14 amino acids. Trimming at V came to 3 bases and at J to 7 bases, leaving 7 bases not matched to a gene. Germline assignment: CDR1 SGHTA and CDR2 FQGNSA. The CDR3: CASSLSGGHCGYTF. The CDR3 region has the DNA TGTGCCAGCAGCTTGTCAGGGGGCCACTGTGGCTACACCTTC.

This clonotype was seen a few times. The V call is TRBV30, the J call TRBJ1-2, with TRBD1 as a possible D gene (6 bases). CDR1 and CDR2 (germline): GTSNPN, SVGIG (reference sequence). Trimming cost V 4 bases and J 3 bases, with 9 bases left between them. This CDR3 has 12 amino acids. DNA for the CDR3: TGTGCCTGGACACAGGGCGACTATGGCTACACCTTC. The encoded protein is CAWTQGDYGYTF.

This clonotype was seen many times. The CDR3 here is CSARPGLAGAKGAYEQYF. DNA of the CDR3: TGCAGTGCCCGTCCGGGACTAGCGGGAGCGAAGGGGGCCTACGAGCAGTACTTC. This chain joins TRBV20-1 and TRBJ2-7; 14 bases are a match to TRBD2. Trimming cost V 6 bases and J 2 bases; bases outside gene matches: 15. Germline values: CDR1 DFQATT, CDR2 SNEGSKA (reference sequence). The CDR3 extends over 18 amino acids.

This clonotype has ten or more counts. The chain joins TRBV5-8 to TRBJ1-2, with D unclear. The germline gives CDR1 SGHTS, CDR2 YDEGEE. CDR3 size: 12 residues. The V and J ends lost 2 bases and 4 bases respectively, with 6 bases between them. The CDR3 is CASSFQVYGYTF. The DNA for the CDR3 is TGTGCCAGCAGCTTTCAAGTCTATGGCTACACCTTC.

At least ten counts were recorded for this clonotype. The rearrangement joins TRBV4-3 to TRBJ1-4; no clear D. This CDR3 spans 15 amino acids. The germline CDR1 and CDR2 sequences are LGHNA and YSLEER. V lost 4 bases and J 7 bases, leaving 16 bases between the germline ends. The CDR3 spells CASSPEWVKGEKLFF. The CDR3 DNA reads as TGCGCCAGCAGCCCAGAATGGGTGAAAGGTGAAAAACTGTTTTTT.

This clonotype was observed at least ten times. This chain connects TRBV15 to TRBJ2-7, with a possible D match to TRBD2 (6 bases). With 0 bases removed from V and 13 bases from J, the gap between germline ends came to 16 bases. Germline CDR1 LNHNV, CDR2 YYDKDF (reference sequence). The CDR3 spans 13 residues. Here the CDR3 DNA reads TGTGCCACCAGCAGAGATCGGGGGAACGAGCGATACTTC. This gives the protein CATSRDRGNERYF.

The chain links TRBV29-1 to TRBJ2-1; D gene unclear. Germline lookup yields CDR1 SQVTM and CDR2 ANQGSEA. V was shortened by 8 bases and J by 7 bases, with 9 bases between the two germline ends. CDR3 length equals 10 residues. CDR3 nucleotides: TGCAGCTTAGATGGGAATGAGCAGTTCTTC. Its protein product is CSLDGNEQFF.

This clonotype was recorded at least ten times. The V gene is TRBV19, the J gene TRBJ2-7; 9 nucleotides line up with TRBD1. V dropped 8 bases and J dropped 6; count of bases not matched to a gene: 2. Germline CDR1 and CDR2: LNHDA and SQIVND (reference sequence). The length of the CDR3 is 11 residues. The CDR3 here is CASGTGSEQYF. The CDR3 DNA reads as TGTGCCAGTGGGACAGGGTCCGAGCAGTACTTC.

This clonotype has just a few counts. The chain combines TRBV29-1 with TRBJ1-1, with 7 nucleotides matching TRBD1. The length of the CDR3 is 13 residues. Germline V gene data show CDR1 as SQVTM and CDR2 as ANQGSEA. Trimming cost V 4 bases and J 2 bases; bases outside gene matches: 4. CDR3 DNA: TGCAGCGTTGCGGGACAGCCCAACACTGAAGCTTTCTTT. Amino acids: CSVAGQPNTEAFF.

As for this clonotype: This sequence may be a read error, since a much larger clone differs from it by one base. The chain uses TRBV6-6 and TRBJ1-6, with 9 bases that match TRBD1. Germline CDR1 MNHNY, CDR2 SVGAGI (reference sequence). V was clipped by 5 bases and J by 4 bases; unmatched bases: 6. This CDR3 spans 16 amino acids. Here the CDR3 DNA reads TGTGCCAGCAGTCACGACAGGGGGAGATATAATTCACCCCTCCACTTT. Protein product: CASSHDRGRYNSPLHF.

This clonotype was recorded at least ten times. The gene calls are TRBV11-2 and TRBJ1-2; a weak D match, TRBD1 (5 bases). Germline CDR1 reads SGHAT; CDR2 reads FQNNGV. Trimming shortened V by 1 base and J by 3 bases, and 9 bases separated the two germline ends. The CDR3 sequence is 14 residues long. CDR3 coding DNA: TGTGCCAGCAGCTTAGCAGGGTCTGACTATGGCTACACCTTC. Protein sequence: CASSLAGSDYGYTF.

This clonotype was seen more than once but under ten times. Being one base from a much bigger clone, this may be a read error. The chain is built from TRBV20-1 and TRBJ1-4; TRBD1 is a possible D gene (6 bases). Germline-derived CDR1 and CDR2 are DFQATT and SNEGSKA (reference sequence). This CDR3 spans 15 amino acids. V lost 6 bases and J lost 7, with 21 bases in between. For the CDR3, the DNA is TGCAGTGCGGGGGAAGGGGGGTTAGTGGCTGAAAAACTGTTTTTT. This codes for CSAGEGGLVAEKLFF.

This clonotype was seen at least ten times. The chain is built from TRBV7-9 and TRBJ1-4; 7 bases are shared with TRBD1. Per the germline V gene, CDR1 is SEHNR and CDR2 is FQNEAQ (reference sequence). The CDR3 runs 18 residues. V trimming: 1 base; J trimming: 5 bases; junction bases outside the gene matches: 13. In DNA, the CDR3 is TGTGCCAGCAGCTTAGTACGTTTGGGGACAGACGCGAATGAAAAACTGTTTTTT. Translating gives CASSLVRLGTDANEKLFF.